The clone carrying this TCR beta chain was seen only a few times. The antigen remains unidentified. Treatment denoted: roughly ten-day PBMC culture with coronavirus spike peptide pools or control peptides (ViraFEST assay). Recorded positive PCR dates fall between March and December 2020, preceding US Alpha, Beta and Delta variants. The culture of 2 million to 2.5 million PBMCs per well included 9.5 to 10 IU/ml IL-2 and approximately 9.2 ug/ml peptide pools. The record originates from a study of vaccination and CD4 T cells after COVID-19. The wider study: Overlapping spike peptides of SARS-CoV-2, HCoV-NL63, HCoV-OC43 and HCoV-229E stimulated the cells. Study-wide points: Although the median of SARS-CoV-2-reactive clonotypes rose from about 20 to 38, the change was not significant.

The CDR3 covers 18 residues. V shed 5 bases and J 0 bases; nucleotides not matched to a gene: 13. Germline V gene lookup returns CDR1 LNHNV and CDR2 YYDKDF (reference sequence). Once obtained from cultured CD4+ T cells, the DNA was sequenced using the Oncomine TCR Beta short-read assay. TCRdb re-analysed the PCR reads in MiXCR, keeping a single row per CDR3 protein. The sample records some 16,000 distinct CDR3 sequences, about 70% being singletons. The rearrangement uses TRBV15 and TRBJ1-3; 7 nucleotides match TRBD1. The origin of this receptor is a human donor who had recovered from COVID-19. The sample was CD4+ T cells from blood, cultured in vitro. In DNA form, the CDR3 reads TGTGCCACCAGCGGACGGACATGGACAGGCGCCTCTGGAAACACCATATATTTT. Translated: CATSGRTWTGASGNTIYF.